Following are 16 T cell receptor beta chains from one sample sequenced in a study of early T cells in non-severe SARS-CoV-2 infection (dated by TCRdb to the early 2020s). The library came from 5' RACE. Reads for this sample came from a NextSeq 500. The raw public data were reprocessed by TCRdb itself: fastp quality trimming at Q25, MiXCR clonotype calling, in-frame beta chains only. CDR3 protein sequences are deduplicated, and each keeps its most common genes and DNA. For this sample the table gives some 80,000 distinct CDR3 sequences, of which roughly an eighth were detected only once. 15% to 18% of the sample is in the top ten clones. Sequences were derived from whole blood, sampled at baseline. These receptor sequences come from an adult who was a healthcare worker with PCR-confirmed SARS-CoV-2 infection or an uninfected control (not recorded which). The donor label of this sample is uncertain.

This clonotype was counted a few times. The V and J genes are TRBV5-5 and TRBJ2-7; no reliable D call. Trimming removed 4 bases at V and 4 bases at J, with 18 bases between. CDR1 SGHKS and CDR2 YYEKEE come from the germline V gene (reference sequence). CDR3 size: 15 residues. The chain's CDR3 is CASSPAVSRAYEQYF. For the CDR3, the DNA is TGTGCCAGCAGCCCGGCGGTCTCTCGGGCGTACGAGCAGTACTTC.

This clonotype was seen more than once but under ten times. CDR3 loop: CSARVGAGKETQYF. CDR3 DNA sequence: TGCAGTGCTAGGGTCGGGGCAGGCAAAGAGACCCAGTACTTC. The chain combines TRBV20-1 with TRBJ2-5; D may be TRBD1 or TRBD2 (5 bases each). The germline V gene has CDR1 DFQATT and CDR2 SNEGSKA (reference sequence). V was shortened by 3 bases and J by 3 bases, with 14 bases between the two germline ends. The CDR3 consists of 14 residues.

Many counts were recorded for this clonotype. The J gene is TRBJ2-1, the V gene TRBV7-2, with unresolved D. Germline CDR1 SGHTA, CDR2 FQGNSA. This CDR3 region has 15 residues. With 0 bases removed from V and 9 bases from J, the gap between germline ends came to 15 bases. CDR3 loop: CASSLARTSLGEQFF. CDR3 in DNA: TGTGCCAGCAGCTTAGCAAGGACCTCTTTGGGTGAGCAGTTCTTC.

This clonotype was detected ten times or more. V is TRBV20-1 and J is TRBJ2-3; 9 bases are a match to TRBD2. Germline V lookup: CDR1 DFQATT, CDR2 SNEGSKA (reference sequence). This CDR3 has 12 residues. V trimming: 5 bases; J trimming: 5 bases; junction bases outside the gene matches: 2. The CDR3 region is CSAAGGGDTQYF. The CDR3 DNA reads as TGCAGTGCTGCGGGGGGGGGAGATACGCAGTATTTT.

This clonotype was seen more than once but under ten times. The V and J genes are TRBV30 and TRBJ1-3; D ambiguous. There are 12 residues in the CDR3. Germline V CDR1 and CDR2: GTSNPN, SVGIG (reference sequence). V was pared by 0 bases and J by 2 bases, with 2 bases between. Written as DNA, the CDR3 is TGTGCCTGGAGTGTACCTGGAAACACCATATATTTT. Residues: CAWSVPGNTIYF.

In this sample, this clonotype turned up many times. The V call is TRBV3-1, the J call TRBJ2-7, with D perhaps matching TRBD1 or TRBD2 (5 bases each). Between the trimmed V and J ends, which lost 1 base and 6 bases, there was a span of 10 bases. Germline CDR1 and CDR2: LGHDT and YNNKEL (reference sequence). This CDR3 has 13 amino acids. CDR3 loop: CASSQGGRSEQYF. The CDR3 coding sequence is TGTGCCAGCAGCCAAGGGGGGAGAAGCGAGCAGTACTTC.

This clonotype was observed many times. The germline gene is not matched at one end of the junction; a read error may be the cause. CDR3 nucleotides: TGTGCCAGCAGTCAAGATTTGGTTGGCGAGCAGTACTTC. It is translated as CASSQDLVGEQYF. V usage is TRBV3-1 and J usage is TRBJ2-7; D is unresolved. This CDR3 is built from 13 residues. Germline V gene sequence: CDR1 LGHDT, CDR2 YNNKEL (reference sequence).

This chain's CDR3 is CATSSGGRANTEAFF. CDR3 nucleotide sequence: TGTGCCACCTCCTCAGGAGGTCGGGCGAACACTGAAGCTTTCTTT. This rearrangement joins TRBV15 to TRBJ1-1, with unresolved D. V lost 8 bases to trimming and J lost 1 base, with 17 bases between them. Looked up from germline, CDR1 is LNHNV and CDR2 is YYDKDF (reference sequence). This CDR3 has 15 residues.

This clonotype was counted ten times or more. The rearrangement joins TRBV5-1 to TRBJ2-2; 14 nucleotides line up with TRBD2. V shed 3 bases and J 4 bases; nucleotides not matched to a gene: 8. Germline V lookup: CDR1 SGHRS, CDR2 YFSETQ. This CDR3 is built from 18 residues. The CDR3 nucleotides are TGCGCCAGCAGCTCGTATGGGACTAGCGGGAGTATCACCGGGGAGCTGTTTTTT. Protein sequence: CASSSYGTSGSITGELFF.

This clonotype was seen many times. The gene calls are TRBV7-2 and TRBJ2-7; D is possibly TRBD2 (6 bases). Per the germline V gene, CDR1 is SGHTA and CDR2 is FQGNSA. This CDR3 comprises 15 residues. The V gene lost 2 bases and the J gene lost 2 bases, with 13 bases spanning the gap. CDR3 residues: CASSLRLAVTYEQYF. The CDR3 DNA reads TGTGCCAGCAGCTTACGCTTAGCGGTCACCTACGAGCAGTACTTC.

The CDR3 DNA sequence: TGCAGCGTTGTAGGCGGGGGGGAAGCCTACGAGCAGTACTTC. Protein sequence: CSVVGGGEAYEQYF. The J gene is TRBJ2-7, the V gene TRBV29-1, with 9 bases lining up with TRBD2. This CDR3 spans 14 amino acids. V dropped 4 bases and J dropped 2; count of bases not matched to a gene: 6. Germline V CDR1 and CDR2: SQVTM, ANQGSEA.

V gene TRBV3-1 combines with J gene TRBJ2-2; possibly TRBD1 for D (5 bases). The CDR3 sequence is 15 residues long. Trimming took 1 base from V and 0 from J, leaving 6 bases between them. In germline, CDR1 is LGHDT, CDR2 YNNKEL (reference sequence). The CDR3 spells CASSQGQTNTGELFF. DNA for the CDR3: TGTGCCAGCAGCCAAGGACAGACGAACACCGGGGAGCTGTTTTTT. Full variable domain (outside the CDR3, taken from reference TRBV3-1 and TRBJ2-2): DTAVSQTPKYLVTQMGNDKSIKCEQNLGHDTMYWYKQDSKKFLKIMFSYNNKELIINETVPNRFSPKSPDKAHLNLHINSLELGDSAVYFCASSQGQTNTGELFFGEGSRLTVL.

The chain has TRBV7-2 and TRBJ1-2, with 9 bases aligning to TRBD1. CDR1 SGHTA and CDR2 FQGNSA come from the germline V gene. The CDR3 consists of 15 residues. V shed 0 bases and J 6 bases; nucleotides not matched to a gene: 5. CDR3 region: CASSLARDRANGYTF. The DNA of the CDR3 is TGTGCCAGCAGCTTAGCGCGGGACAGGGCAAATGGCTACACCTTC.

This clonotype was detected a few times. The chain joins TRBV20-1 to TRBJ1-1, with D hard to call. Germline-derived CDR1 and CDR2 are DFQATT and SNEGSKA (reference sequence). Trimming left V 4 bases short and J 5 bases short, with 17 bases between. CDR3 length: 14 residues. The CDR3 here is CSANDPSLWTEAFF. The CDR3 region has the DNA TGCAGTGCTAACGACCCCTCCTTATGGACTGAAGCTTTCTTT.

This clonotype has more than one count but fewer than ten. This chain joins TRBV6-2 or TRBV6-3 and TRBJ2-7; TRBD2 agrees at 12 bases. The V and J ends lost 7 bases and 6 bases, in that order; junction bases with no gene match: 10. Germline CDR1 is MNHEY and CDR2 is SVGEGT. The CDR3 runs to 15 residues. The CDR3 is CASTTSGGLFGEQYF. The CDR3, as DNA: TGTGCCAGCACTACTAGCGGGGGGCTTTTTGGCGAGCAGTACTTC.

This rearrangement joins TRBV4-1 to TRBJ1-2; D perhaps matches TRBD1 (5 bases). CDR1 MGHRA and CDR2 YSYEKL come from the germline V gene. Trimming removed 1 base at V and 4 bases at J, with 10 bases between. This CDR3 region has 14 residues. The CDR3 DNA follows: TGCGCCAGCAGCCAAGTGAGGGGCTTCTATGGCTACACCTTC. It translates to CASSQVRGFYGYTF.